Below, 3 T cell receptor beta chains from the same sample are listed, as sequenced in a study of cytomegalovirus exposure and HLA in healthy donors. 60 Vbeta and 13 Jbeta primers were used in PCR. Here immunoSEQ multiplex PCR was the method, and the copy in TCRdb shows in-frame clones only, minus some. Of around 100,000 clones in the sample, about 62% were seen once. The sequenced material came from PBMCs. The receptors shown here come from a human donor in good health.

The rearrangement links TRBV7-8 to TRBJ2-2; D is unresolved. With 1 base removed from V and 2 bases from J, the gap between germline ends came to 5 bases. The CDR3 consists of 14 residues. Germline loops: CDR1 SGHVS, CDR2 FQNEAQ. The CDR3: CASSLVQNTGELFF. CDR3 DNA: TGTGCCAGCAGCTTAGTCCAAAACACCGGGGAGCTGTTTTTT.

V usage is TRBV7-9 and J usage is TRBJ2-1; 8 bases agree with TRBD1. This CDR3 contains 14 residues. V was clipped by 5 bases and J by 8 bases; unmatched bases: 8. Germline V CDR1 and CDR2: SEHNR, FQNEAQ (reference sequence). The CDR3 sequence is CASSGRGRKDEQFF. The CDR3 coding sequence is TGTGCCAGCAGCGGCAGGGGGCGGAAGGATGAGCAGTTCTTC.

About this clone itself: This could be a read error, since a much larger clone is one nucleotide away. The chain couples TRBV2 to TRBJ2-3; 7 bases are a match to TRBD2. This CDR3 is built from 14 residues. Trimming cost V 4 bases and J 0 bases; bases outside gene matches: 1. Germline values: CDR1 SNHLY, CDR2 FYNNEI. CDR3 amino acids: CASSVSGSTDTQYF. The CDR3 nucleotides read TGTGCCAGCAGTGTTAGCGGGAGCACAGATACGCAGTATTTT. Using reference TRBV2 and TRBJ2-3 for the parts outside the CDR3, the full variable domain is EPEVTQTPSHQVTQMGQEVILRCVPISNHLYFYWYRQILGQKVEFLVSFYNNEISEKSEIFDDQFSVERPDGSNFTLKIRSTKLEDSAMYFCASSVSGSTDTQYFGPGTRLTVL.